Each of the 18 T cell receptor beta chains below was sequenced from the same sample in a study of cytomegalovirus exposure and HLA in healthy donors. In the PCR, 60 Vbeta and 13 Jbeta primers were used. The data were produced by immunoSEQ multiplex PCR, yet TCRdb's version contains in-frame clones alone and is incomplete. The sample lists 50,000 or so clones, 77% occurring once. The sequenced material came from PBMCs. These receptors were taken from a woman between 40 and 50 years old in good health and CMV-seropositive.

The chain uses TRBV18 and TRBJ1-2; D is undetermined. The germline V gene has CDR1 KGHSH and CDR2 LQKENI. CDR3 length equals 13 residues. Trimming took off 3 bases at V and 2 bases at J, with 7 bases between the two ends. CDR3 nucleotides: TGTGCCAGCTCACCCCAGGAAAACTATGGCTACACCTTC. It is translated as CASSPQENYGYTF.

CDR3 region: CAKRTGDQPQHF. Written as DNA, the CDR3 is TGTGCCAAAAGGACAGGGGATCAGCCCCAGCATTTT. The chain employs TRBV5-3 and TRBJ1-5; TRBD1 agrees at 9 bases. TRBV5-3 is sorted into the ORF group, with uncertain function. V was clipped by 9 bases and J by 5 bases; unmatched bases: 3. The CDR3 is 12 residues long.

The V gene is TRBV30, the J gene TRBJ2-5; no firm D call. Deletions cut 0 bases from V and 4 bases from J, with 3 bases between. CDR1 and CDR2 from the germline V gene are GTSNPN and SVGIG (reference sequence). The CDR3 is 11 amino acids. The CDR3 region is CAWSVLETQYF. In nucleotides, the CDR3 is TGTGCCTGGAGTGTACTAGAGACCCAGTACTTC.

V gene TRBV21-1 combines with J gene TRBJ1-2; the table's D gene call, TRBD1, was not cross checked with the DNA. TRBV21-1 is an annotated pseudogene. The CDR3 extends over 16 amino acids. The chain's CDR3 is CASSKTYRGPNYGYTF. The DNA of the CDR3 is TGTGCCAGCAGCAAAACATACAGGGGGCCTAACTATGGCTACACCTTC.

V usage is TRBV5-1 and J usage is TRBJ1-5; D may be TRBD1 (5 bases). The length of the CDR3 is 14 residues. CDR1 and CDR2 from the germline V gene are SGHRS and YFSETQ. V shed 0 bases and J shed 4 bases, with 8 bases lying between them. The CDR3 protein is CASSLAPGNQPQHF. The CDR3 DNA reads TGCGCCAGCAGCTTGGCACCAGGGAATCAGCCCCAGCATTTT.

J is TRBJ1-3 and V is TRBV13; 11 nucleotides line up with TRBD1. V shed 0 bases, J shed 8 bases, and the junction held 3 bases outside the gene matches. CDR1 is PRHDT and CDR2 is FYEKMQ in the germline V gene (reference sequence). This CDR3 is 15 amino acids long. CDR3 residues: CASSLGGQGEDTIYF. The DNA for the CDR3 is TGTGCCAGCAGCTTAGGGGGACAGGGGGAGGACACCATATATTTT.

This CDR3 reads CASSLRGGNTEAFF. CDR3 in DNA: TGTGCCAGCAGTTTACGAGGGGGCAACACTGAAGCTTTCTTT. This rearrangement joins TRBV27 to TRBJ1-1, with 7 bases matching TRBD1. V trimming: 2 bases; J trimming: 2 bases; junction bases outside the gene matches: 2. The CDR3 spans 14 residues. Looked up from germline, CDR1 is MNHEY and CDR2 is SMNVEV (reference sequence).

The rearrangement joins TRBV30 to TRBJ1-2; TRBD1 matches at 9 bases. The CDR3 spans 12 residues. The junction had 4 bases not matched to a gene; V was cut back by 3 bases and J by 8 bases. Germline V gives CDR1 GTSNPN, CDR2 SVGIG (reference sequence). The CDR3 sequence: CAWSTGGRGYTF. As DNA, the CDR3 is TGTGCCTGGAGCACAGGGGGCAGGGGCTACACCTTC.

J is TRBJ1-5 and V is TRBV30; D is unclear. The CDR3 totals 13 residues. The V gene lost 0 bases and the J gene lost 5 bases, with 8 bases spanning the gap. Germline V gene data show CDR1 as GTSNPN and CDR2 as SVGIG (reference sequence). The CDR3 DNA reads TGTGCCTGGAGTGTGGGGAGGGATCAGCCCCAGCATTTT. Amino acid sequence: CAWSVGRDQPQHF.

V usage is TRBV4-1 and J usage is TRBJ1-2; D unclear. The CDR3 has 12 amino acids. Per the germline V gene, CDR1 is MGHRA and CDR2 is YSYEKL. V dropped 0 bases and J dropped 7 bases, with 6 bases sitting between them. The CDR3 region is CASSQDSSGYTF. As DNA, the CDR3 is TGCGCCAGCAGCCAAGATAGCAGTGGCTACACCTTC.

The chain recombines TRBV6-4 with TRBJ2-3; TRBD2 matches at 10 bases. V gave up 3 bases and J gave up 4 bases; unmatched junction bases: 7. The germline V gene encodes CDR1 MRHNA and CDR2 SNTAGT. This CDR3 comprises 16 residues. Here the CDR3 reads CASSERSGGAPDTQYF. The CDR3 bases are TGTGCCAGCAGTGAGAGAAGCGGGGGGGCACCAGATACGCAGTATTTT.

This chain connects TRBV28 to TRBJ1-2; 7 bases match TRBD1. The CDR3 is 13 residues long. The junction had 3 bases not matched to a gene; V was cut back by 3 bases and J by 5 bases. Germline V CDR1 and CDR2: MDHEN, SYDVKM. The CDR3 coding sequence is TGTGCCAGCAGTTTTTCACAGGGGTATGGCTACACCTTC. This sequence encodes CASSFSQGYGYTF.

The chain combines TRBV7-8 with TRBJ2-7, with 7 bases that match TRBD2. There are 13 residues in the CDR3. V dropped 1 base and J dropped 4; count of bases not matched to a gene: 1. Germline V gene lookup returns CDR1 SGHVS and CDR2 FQNEAQ. DNA of the CDR3: TGTGCCAGCAGCTTAGGGCGGGGGTACGAGCAGTACTTC. Protein sequence: CASSLGRGYEQYF.

This rearrangement joins TRBV28 to TRBJ1-1; D perhaps matches TRBD1 (5 bases). Germline CDR1 is MDHEN and CDR2 is SYDVKM. With 6 bases removed from V and 5 bases from J, the gap between germline ends came to 13 bases. This CDR3 has 13 amino acids. The chain's CDR3 is CASRLGGWTEAFF. In nucleotides, the CDR3 is TGTGCCAGCAGACTCGGGGGATGGACTGAAGCTTTCTTT.

The V call is TRBV4-2, the J call TRBJ2-1; weak D call: TRBD2 (5 bases). The CDR3 consists of 15 residues. The V gene's germline CDR1 is LGHNA and CDR2 YNFKEQ. V was pared by 0 bases and J by 6 bases, with 12 bases between. DNA for the CDR3: TGTGCCAGCAGCCAAGAGAGGGCGACTCGCAATGAGCAGTTCTTC. This encodes CASSQERATRNEQFF.

This clone was picked up one time. This chain joins TRBV6-4 and TRBJ1-4, with 7 bases identical to TRBD1. This CDR3 contains 16 residues. Per the germline V gene, CDR1 is MRHNA and CDR2 is SNTAGT. The ends lost 6 bases at V and 0 bases at J; junction bases unmatched: 7. This CDR3 reads CASRRDSSATNEKLFF. CDR3 bases: TGTGCCAGCAGGAGGGACAGCTCTGCAACTAATGAAAAACTGTTTTTT.

The rearrangement joins TRBV29-1 to TRBJ2-2, with 9 bases identical to TRBD2. The CDR3 is made up of 19 amino acids. The germline gives CDR1 SQVTM, CDR2 ANQGSEA. The J segment lost 3 bases and the V segment lost 4 bases, leaving 18 bases of the junction unmatched. The CDR3 bases are TGCAGCGTTGTAGGGTTGGTGGCTAGCGGGGTTCAGGACACCGGGGAGCTGTTTTTT. This codes for CSVVGLVASGVQDTGELFF.

The chain links TRBV7-9 to TRBJ1-4, with 8 bases that match TRBD1. CDR3 length: 14 amino acids. Trimming took 1 base from V and 8 from J; bases not matched to a gene: 3. Germline V gene data show CDR1 as SEHNR and CDR2 as FQNEAQ (reference sequence). CDR3 nucleotide sequence: TGTGCCAGCAGCTTAGGGACAGGGACGGAAAAACTGTTTTTT. It specifies CASSLGTGTEKLFF. The full variable domain, completed using reference TRBV7-9 and TRBJ1-4, is DTGVSQNPRHKITKRGQNVTFRCDPISEHNRLYWYRQTLGQGPEFLTYFQNEAQLEKSRLLSDRFSAERPKGSFSTLEIQRTEQGDSAMYLCASSLGTGTEKLFFGSGTQLSVL.